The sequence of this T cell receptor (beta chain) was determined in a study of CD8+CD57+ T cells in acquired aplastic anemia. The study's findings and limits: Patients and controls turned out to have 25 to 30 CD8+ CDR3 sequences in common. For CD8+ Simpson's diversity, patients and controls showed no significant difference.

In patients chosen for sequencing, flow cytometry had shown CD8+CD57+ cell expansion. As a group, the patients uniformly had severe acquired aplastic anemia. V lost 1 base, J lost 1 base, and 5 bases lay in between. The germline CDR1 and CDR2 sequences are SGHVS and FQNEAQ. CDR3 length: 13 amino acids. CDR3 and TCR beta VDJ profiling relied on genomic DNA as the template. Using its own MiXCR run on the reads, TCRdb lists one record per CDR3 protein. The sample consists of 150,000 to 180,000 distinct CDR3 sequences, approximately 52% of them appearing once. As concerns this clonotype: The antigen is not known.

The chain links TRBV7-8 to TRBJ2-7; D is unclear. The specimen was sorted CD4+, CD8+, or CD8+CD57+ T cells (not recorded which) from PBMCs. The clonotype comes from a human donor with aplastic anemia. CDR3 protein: CASSLGLSYEQYF. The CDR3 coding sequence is TGTGCCAGCAGCTTAGGACTTTCCTACGAGCAGTACTTC.